This TCR beta chain appears in the sequencing data of a study of T cell responses to AZD1222 COVID-19 vaccine. A note on this clone: Its matching antigen is unknown.

The protocol was immunoSEQ multiplex PCR, while the TCRdb copy is restricted to in-frame clones and leaves out a portion. Here the sample spans more than 150,000 clones, roughly 92% being singletons. Notes on the study in general: Distributed over spike, vaccine-associated CD4 TCRs predominated at 160-218 and 743-854.

Germline loops: CDR1 MNHEY, CDR2 SVGAGI. The CDR3 is made up of 13 amino acids. With 8 bases removed from V and 8 bases from J, the gap between germline ends came to 15 bases. This chain connects TRBV6-5 to TRBJ1-4, with unresolved D. This TCR came from an adult who received the AZD1222 COVID-19 vaccine. This specimen was peripheral blood, taken 28 days after the second AZD1222 dose. CDR3 region: CASSRAYQEKLFF. CDR3 in DNA: TGTGCCAGCTCGCGGGCGTATCAGGAAAAACTGTTTTTT.